One and the same sample provided the 4 T cell receptor beta chains below, sequenced in a study of technical replicates of blood from a handful of donors. Profiled with immunoSEQ multiplex PCR; TCRdb holds only in-frame clones, not every one. The repertoire has around 79,000 clones, 94% of them found once; the top ten carry around 0.42%. What was sequenced was T cells isolated from PBMCs. These receptors were collected from a human donor in good health.

V usage is TRBV14 and J usage is TRBJ2-7; D is perhaps TRBD2 (6 bases). Germline CDR1 and CDR2: SGHDN and FVKESK. CDR3 length equals 14 residues. Trimming took 4 bases from V and 2 from J, leaving 12 bases between them. The CDR3 protein is CASSPGTATYEQYF. The DNA of the CDR3 is TGTGCCAGCAGCCCCGGGACTGCAACCTACGAGCAGTACTTC.

This clone was observed a single time. V usage is TRBV7-9 and J usage is TRBJ1-5, with 7 nucleotides matching TRBD1. V was pared by 4 bases and J by 3 bases, with 3 bases of the junction left unmatched. Germline CDR1 is SEHNR and CDR2 is FQNEAQ (reference sequence). The CDR3 consists of 14 residues. The CDR3 sequence is CASSSDRDNQPQHF. CDR3 nucleotide sequence: TGTGCCAGCAGCTCCGACAGGGACAATCAGCCCCAGCATTTT.

The rearrangement links TRBV28 to TRBJ2-6, with 8 positions matching TRBD2. The length of the CDR3 is 17 residues. Germline V lookup: CDR1 MDHEN, CDR2 SYDVKM. J lost 2 bases, V lost 8 bases, and 11 bases had no gene match. The CDR3 region is CASRGREVLTGANVLTF. DNA for the CDR3: TGTGCCAGCCGGGGGCGGGAGGTTTTAACTGGGGCCAACGTCCTGACTTTC.

The chain has TRBV7-9 and TRBJ2-7, with 7 nucleotides matching TRBD2. V lost 11 bases and J lost 5; bases outside the gene matches: 15. Germline-derived CDR1 and CDR2 are SEHNR and FQNEAQ (reference sequence). The CDR3 has 14 residues. This CDR3 reads CALRRWEGLDEQYF. The CDR3 nucleotides are TGTGCCTTGAGACGGTGGGAGGGCCTCGACGAGCAGTACTTC.